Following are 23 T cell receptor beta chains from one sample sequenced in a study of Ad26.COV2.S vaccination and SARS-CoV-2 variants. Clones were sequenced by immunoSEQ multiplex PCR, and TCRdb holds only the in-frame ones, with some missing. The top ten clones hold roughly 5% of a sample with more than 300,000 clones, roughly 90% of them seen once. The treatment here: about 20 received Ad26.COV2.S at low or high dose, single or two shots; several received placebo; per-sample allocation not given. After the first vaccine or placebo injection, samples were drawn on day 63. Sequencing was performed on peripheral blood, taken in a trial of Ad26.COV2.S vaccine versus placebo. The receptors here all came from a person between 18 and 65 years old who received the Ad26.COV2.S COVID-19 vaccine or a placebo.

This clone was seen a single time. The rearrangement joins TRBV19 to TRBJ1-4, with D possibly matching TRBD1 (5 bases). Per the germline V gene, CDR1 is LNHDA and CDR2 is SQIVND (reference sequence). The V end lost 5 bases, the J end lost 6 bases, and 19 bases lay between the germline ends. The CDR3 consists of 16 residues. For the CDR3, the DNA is TGTGCCAGTAGTTGGGGCCCGACAGTAGGGCATGAAAAACTGTTTTTT. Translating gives CASSWGPTVGHEKLFF.

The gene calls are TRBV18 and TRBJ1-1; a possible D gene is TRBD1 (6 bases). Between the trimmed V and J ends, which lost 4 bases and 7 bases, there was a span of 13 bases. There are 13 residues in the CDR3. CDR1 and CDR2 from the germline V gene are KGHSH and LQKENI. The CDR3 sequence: CASSLGRGGEAFF. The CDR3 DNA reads TGTGCCAGCTCACTAGGCAGGGGTGGTGAAGCTTTCTTT. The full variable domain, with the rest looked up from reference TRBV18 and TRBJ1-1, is NAGVMQNPRHLVRRRGQEARLRCSPMKGHSHVYWYRQLPEEGLKFMVYLQKENIIDESGMPKERFSAEFPKEGPSILRIQQVVRGDSAAYFCASSLGRGGEAFFGQGTRLTVV.

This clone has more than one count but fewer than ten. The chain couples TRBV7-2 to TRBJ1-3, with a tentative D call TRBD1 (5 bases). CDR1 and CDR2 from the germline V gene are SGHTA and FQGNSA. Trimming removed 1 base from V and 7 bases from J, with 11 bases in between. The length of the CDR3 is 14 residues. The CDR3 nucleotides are TGTGCCAGCAGCTTAGTAAAGGGGTCGAACACCATATATTTT. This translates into CASSLVKGSNTIYF.

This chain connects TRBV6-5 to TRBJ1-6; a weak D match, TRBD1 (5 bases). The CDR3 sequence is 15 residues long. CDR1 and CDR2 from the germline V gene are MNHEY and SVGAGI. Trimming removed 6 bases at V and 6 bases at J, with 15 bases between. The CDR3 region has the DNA TGTGCCAGCAGGTCCTATGGGACGTTTAATTCACCCCTCCACTTT. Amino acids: CASRSYGTFNSPLHF.

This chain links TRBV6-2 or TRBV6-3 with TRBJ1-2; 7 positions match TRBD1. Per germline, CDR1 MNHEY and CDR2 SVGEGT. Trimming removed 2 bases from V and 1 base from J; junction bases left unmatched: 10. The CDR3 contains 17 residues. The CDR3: CASSYNGDSPYNYGYTF. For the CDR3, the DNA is TGTGCCAGCAGTTACAACGGGGACAGTCCCTATAACTATGGCTACACCTTC.

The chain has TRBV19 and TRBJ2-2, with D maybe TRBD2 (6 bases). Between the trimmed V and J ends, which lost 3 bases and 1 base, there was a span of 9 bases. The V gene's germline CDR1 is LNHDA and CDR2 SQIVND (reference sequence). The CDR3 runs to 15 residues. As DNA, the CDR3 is TGTGCCAGTAGTATCAGGGACTGGAACACCGGGGAGCTGTTTTTT. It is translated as CASSIRDWNTGELFF.

CDR3 nucleotide sequence: TGTGCCAGCAGCAAGAGGTGGGGGGTCGGGGACTACGAGCAGTACTTC. Residues: CASSKRWGVGDYEQYF. The rearrangement joins TRBV27 to TRBJ2-7; possibly TRBD2 for D (6 bases). The CDR3 has 16 amino acids. The germline gives CDR1 MNHEY, CDR2 SMNVEV (reference sequence). V was shortened by 6 bases and J by 3 bases, with 21 bases between the two germline ends.

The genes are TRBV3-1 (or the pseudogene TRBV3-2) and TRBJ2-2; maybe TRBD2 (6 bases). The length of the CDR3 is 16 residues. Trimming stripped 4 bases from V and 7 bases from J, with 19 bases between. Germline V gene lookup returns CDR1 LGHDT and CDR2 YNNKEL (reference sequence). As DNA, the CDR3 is TGTGCCAGCAGCCGACGGACGGCCGGGGGAGTCGGGGAGCTGTTTTTT. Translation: CASSRRTAGGVGELFF.

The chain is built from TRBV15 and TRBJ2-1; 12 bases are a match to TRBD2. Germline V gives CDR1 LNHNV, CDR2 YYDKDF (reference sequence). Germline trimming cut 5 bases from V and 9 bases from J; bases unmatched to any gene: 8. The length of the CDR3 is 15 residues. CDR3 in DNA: TGTGCCACCAGCGGGGGACTAGCGGGTTTCGGTGAGCAGTTCTTC. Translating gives CATSGGLAGFGEQFF.

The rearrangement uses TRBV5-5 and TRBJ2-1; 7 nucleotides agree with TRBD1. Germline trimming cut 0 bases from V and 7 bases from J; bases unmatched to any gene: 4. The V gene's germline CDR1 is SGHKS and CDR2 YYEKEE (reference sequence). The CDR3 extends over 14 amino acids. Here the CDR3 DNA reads TGTGCCAGCAGCTTGGGGGACAGTAGGAATGAGCAGTTCTTC. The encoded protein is CASSLGDSRNEQFF.

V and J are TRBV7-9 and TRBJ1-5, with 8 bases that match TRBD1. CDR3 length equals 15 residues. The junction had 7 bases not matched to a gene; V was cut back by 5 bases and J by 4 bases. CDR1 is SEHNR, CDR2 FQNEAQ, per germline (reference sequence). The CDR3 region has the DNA TGTGCCAGCAGCCCGACAGGGGTCAGTAATCAGCCCCAGCATTTT. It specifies CASSPTGVSNQPQHF.

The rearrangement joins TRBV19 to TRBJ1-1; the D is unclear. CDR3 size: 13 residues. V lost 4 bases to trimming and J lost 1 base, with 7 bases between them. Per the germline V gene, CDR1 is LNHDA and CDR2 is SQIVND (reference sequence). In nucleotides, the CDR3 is TGTGCCAGTAGTAACAAGGGGAACACTGAAGCTTTCTTT. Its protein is CASSNKGNTEAFF. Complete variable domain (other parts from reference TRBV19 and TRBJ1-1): DGGITQSPKYLFRKEGQNVTLSCEQNLNHDAMYWYRQDPGQGLRLIYYSQIVNDFQKGDIAEGYSVSREKKESFPLTVTSAQKNPTAFYLCASSNKGNTEAFFGQGTRLTVV.

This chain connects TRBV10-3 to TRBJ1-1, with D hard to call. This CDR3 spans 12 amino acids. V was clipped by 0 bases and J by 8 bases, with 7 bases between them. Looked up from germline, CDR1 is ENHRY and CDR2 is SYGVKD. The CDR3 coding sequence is TGTGCCATCAGTGAGTCTAAGGGAGAAGCTTTCTTT. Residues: CAISESKGEAFF.

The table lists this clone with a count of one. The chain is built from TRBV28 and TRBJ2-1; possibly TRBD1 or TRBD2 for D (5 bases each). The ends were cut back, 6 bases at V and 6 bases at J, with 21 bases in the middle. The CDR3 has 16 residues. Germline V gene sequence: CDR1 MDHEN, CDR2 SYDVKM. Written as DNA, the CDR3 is TGTGCCAGCAGCCTACCCAGGGACGGAAAGATCAATGAGCAGTTCTTC. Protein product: CASSLPRDGKINEQFF.

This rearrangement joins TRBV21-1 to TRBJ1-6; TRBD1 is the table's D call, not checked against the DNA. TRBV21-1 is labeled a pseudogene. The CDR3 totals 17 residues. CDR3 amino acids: CASSKVLGRSVFPPLHF. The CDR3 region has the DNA TGTGCCAGCAGCAAAGTCCTGGGCCGTTCGGTTTTTCCACCCCTCCACTTT.

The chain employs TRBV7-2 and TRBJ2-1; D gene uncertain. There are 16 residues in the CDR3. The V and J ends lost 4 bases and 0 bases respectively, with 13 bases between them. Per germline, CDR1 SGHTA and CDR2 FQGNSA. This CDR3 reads CASSSQGRSSYNEQFF. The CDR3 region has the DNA TGTGCCAGCAGCTCCCAAGGGCGGAGCTCCTACAATGAGCAGTTCTTC.

CDR3 sequence (DNA): TGTGCCAGCAGCGCGGCGGGATATCAGCCCCAGCATTTT. It yields the protein CASSAAGYQPQHF. This rearrangement joins TRBV6-5 to TRBJ1-5; D call uncertain. Per germline, CDR1 MNHEY and CDR2 SVGAGI. The CDR3 has 13 residues. V lost 6 bases and J 5 bases, leaving 11 bases between the germline ends.

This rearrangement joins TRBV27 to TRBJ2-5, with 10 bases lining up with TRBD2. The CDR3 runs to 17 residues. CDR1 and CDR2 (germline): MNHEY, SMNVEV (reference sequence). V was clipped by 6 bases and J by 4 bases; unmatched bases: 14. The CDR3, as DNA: TGTGCCAGCAGGAAAGCGGGAGGGCCTGGGAGAGGAGAGACCCAGTACTTC. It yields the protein CASRKAGGPGRGETQYF.

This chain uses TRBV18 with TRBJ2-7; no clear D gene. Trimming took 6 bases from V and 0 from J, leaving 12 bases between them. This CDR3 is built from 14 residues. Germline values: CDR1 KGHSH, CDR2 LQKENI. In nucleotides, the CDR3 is TGTGCCAGCTCGCCCTCCTTGGACTCCTACGAGCAGTACTTC. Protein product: CASSPSLDSYEQYF.

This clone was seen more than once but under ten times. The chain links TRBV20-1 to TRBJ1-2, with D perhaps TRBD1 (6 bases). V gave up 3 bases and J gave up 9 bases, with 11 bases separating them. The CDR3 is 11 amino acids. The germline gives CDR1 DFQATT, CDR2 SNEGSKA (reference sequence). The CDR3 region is CSASHRESYTF. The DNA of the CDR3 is TGCAGTGCTAGCCACAGGGAAAGCTACACCTTC.

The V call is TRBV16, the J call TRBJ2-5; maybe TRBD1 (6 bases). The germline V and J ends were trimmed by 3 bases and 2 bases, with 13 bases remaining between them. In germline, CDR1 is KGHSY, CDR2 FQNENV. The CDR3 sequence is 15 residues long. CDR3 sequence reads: CASSQRRTEQETQYF. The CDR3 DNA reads TGTGCCAGCAGCCAGAGGAGGACAGAACAAGAGACCCAGTACTTC.

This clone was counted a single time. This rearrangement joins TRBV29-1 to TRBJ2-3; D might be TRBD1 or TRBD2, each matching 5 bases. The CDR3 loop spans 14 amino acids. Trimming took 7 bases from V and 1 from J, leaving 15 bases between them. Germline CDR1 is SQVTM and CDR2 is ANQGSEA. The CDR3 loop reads CSAAPRDGTDTQYF. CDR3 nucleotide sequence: TGCAGCGCCGCCCCTAGGGACGGCACAGATACGCAGTATTTT.

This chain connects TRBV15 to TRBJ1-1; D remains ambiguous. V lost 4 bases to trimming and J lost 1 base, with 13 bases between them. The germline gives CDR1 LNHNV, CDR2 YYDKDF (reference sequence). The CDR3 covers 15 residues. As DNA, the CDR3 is TGTGCCACCAGCACACTTCGGCAAGCGAACACTGAAGCTTTCTTT. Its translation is CATSTLRQANTEAFF.